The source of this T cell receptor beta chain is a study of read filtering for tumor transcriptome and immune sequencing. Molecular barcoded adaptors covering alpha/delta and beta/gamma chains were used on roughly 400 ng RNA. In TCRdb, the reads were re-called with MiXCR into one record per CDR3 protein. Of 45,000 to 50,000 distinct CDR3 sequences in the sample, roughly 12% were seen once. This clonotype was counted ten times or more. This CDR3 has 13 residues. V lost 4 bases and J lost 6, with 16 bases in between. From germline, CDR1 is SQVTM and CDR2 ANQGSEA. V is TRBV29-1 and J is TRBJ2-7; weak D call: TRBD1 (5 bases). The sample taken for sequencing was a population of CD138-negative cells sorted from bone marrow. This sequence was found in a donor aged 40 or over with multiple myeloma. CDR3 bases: TGCAGCGTTGCTGGGGCAGGGTCTCGCGAGCAGTACTTC. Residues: CSVAGAGSREQYF.